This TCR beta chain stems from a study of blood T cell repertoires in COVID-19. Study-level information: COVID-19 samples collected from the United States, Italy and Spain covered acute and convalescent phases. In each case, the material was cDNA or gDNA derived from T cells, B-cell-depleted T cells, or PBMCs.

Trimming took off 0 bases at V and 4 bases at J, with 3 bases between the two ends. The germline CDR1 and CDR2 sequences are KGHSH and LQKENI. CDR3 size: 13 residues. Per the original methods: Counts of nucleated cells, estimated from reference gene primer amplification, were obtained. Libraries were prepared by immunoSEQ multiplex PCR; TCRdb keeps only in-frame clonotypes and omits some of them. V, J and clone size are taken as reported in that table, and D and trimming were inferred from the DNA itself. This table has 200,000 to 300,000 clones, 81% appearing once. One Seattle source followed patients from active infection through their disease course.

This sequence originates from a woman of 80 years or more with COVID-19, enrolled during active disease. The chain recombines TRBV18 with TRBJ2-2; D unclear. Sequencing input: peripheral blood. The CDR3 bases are TGTGCCAGCTCACCACCTCTCACCGGGGAGCTGTTTTTT. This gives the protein CASSPPLTGELFF.